The present T cell receptor beta chain was sequenced within a study of T cell responses to AZD1222 COVID-19 vaccine. Only in-frame clones appear in the TCRdb table, and some are missing; sequencing was by immunoSEQ multiplex PCR. The sample carries approximately 110,000 clones, about 90% recorded once. This CDR3 is built from 11 residues. CDR1 MNHEY and CDR2 SVGEGT come from the germline V gene. Unmatched junction bases numbered 2, after V lost 5 bases and J lost 8 bases. The sequencing used peripheral blood, collected on day 0 of AZD1222 vaccination. The V and J genes are TRBV6-2 or TRBV6-3 and TRBJ1-2; the match to TRBD1 covers 7 bases. This receptor was identified in an adult in good health. In DNA form, the CDR3 reads TGTGCCAGCAGTCGGGACAGCGGCTACACCTTC. Encoded protein: CASSRDSGYTF.